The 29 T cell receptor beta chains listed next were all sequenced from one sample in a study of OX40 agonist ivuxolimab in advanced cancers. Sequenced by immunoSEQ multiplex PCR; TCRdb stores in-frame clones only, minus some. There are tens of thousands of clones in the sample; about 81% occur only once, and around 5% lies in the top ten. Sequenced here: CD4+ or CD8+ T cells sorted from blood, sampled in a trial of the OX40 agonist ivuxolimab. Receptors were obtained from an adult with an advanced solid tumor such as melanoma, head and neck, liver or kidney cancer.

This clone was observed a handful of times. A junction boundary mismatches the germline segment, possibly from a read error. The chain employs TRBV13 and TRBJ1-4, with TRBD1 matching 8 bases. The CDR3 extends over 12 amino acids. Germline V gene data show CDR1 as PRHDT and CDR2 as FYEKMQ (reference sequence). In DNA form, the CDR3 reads TGTGCCAGCAGCCCCTACCGACAGGGGCTCATTTTT. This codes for CASSPYRQGLIF.

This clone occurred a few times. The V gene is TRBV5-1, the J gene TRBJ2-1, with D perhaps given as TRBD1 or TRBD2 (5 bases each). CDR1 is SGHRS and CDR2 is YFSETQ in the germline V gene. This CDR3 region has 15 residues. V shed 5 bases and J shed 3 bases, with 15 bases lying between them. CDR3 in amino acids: CASSSGTRIYNEQFF. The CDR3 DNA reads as TGCGCCAGCAGTTCTGGGACCAGGATCTACAATGAGCAGTTCTTC.

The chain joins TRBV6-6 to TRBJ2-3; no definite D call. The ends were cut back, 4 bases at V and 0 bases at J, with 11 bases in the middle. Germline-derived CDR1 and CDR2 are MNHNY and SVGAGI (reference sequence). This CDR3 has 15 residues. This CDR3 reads CASSSTRLSTDTQYF. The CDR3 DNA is TGTGCCAGCAGTTCAACTCGGCTAAGCACAGATACGCAGTATTTT.

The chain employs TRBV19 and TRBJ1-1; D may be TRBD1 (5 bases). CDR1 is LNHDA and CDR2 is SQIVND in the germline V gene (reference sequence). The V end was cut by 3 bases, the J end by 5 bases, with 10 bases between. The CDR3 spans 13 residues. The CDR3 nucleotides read TGTGCCAGTAGTATCGGTAAGGGGACTGAAGCTTTCTTT. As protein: CASSIGKGTEAFF. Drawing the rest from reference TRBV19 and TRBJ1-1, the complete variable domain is DGGITQSPKYLFRKEGQNVTLSCEQNLNHDAMYWYRQDPGQGLRLIYYSQIVNDFQKGDIAEGYSVSREKKESFPLTVTSAQKNPTAFYLCASSIGKGTEAFFGQGTRLTVV.

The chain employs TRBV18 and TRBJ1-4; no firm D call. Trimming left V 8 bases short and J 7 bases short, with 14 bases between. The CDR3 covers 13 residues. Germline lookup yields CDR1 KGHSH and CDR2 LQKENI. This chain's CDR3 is CASAFGWGEKLFF. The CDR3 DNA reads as TGTGCCAGCGCCTTCGGATGGGGTGAAAAACTGTTTTTT.

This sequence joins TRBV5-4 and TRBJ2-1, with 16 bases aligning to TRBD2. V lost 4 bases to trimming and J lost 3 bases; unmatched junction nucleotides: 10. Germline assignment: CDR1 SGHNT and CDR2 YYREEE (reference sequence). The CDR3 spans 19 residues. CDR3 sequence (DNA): TGTGCCAGCAGCACGCCGGGACTAGCGGGAGGGCCTGACTACAATGAGCAGTTCTTC. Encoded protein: CASSTPGLAGGPDYNEQFF.

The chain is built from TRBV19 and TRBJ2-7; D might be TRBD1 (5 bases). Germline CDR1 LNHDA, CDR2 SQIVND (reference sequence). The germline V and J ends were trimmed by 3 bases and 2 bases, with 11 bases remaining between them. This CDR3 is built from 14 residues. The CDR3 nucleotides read TGTGCCAGTAGTATTGTAGGGGATACCTACGAGCAGTACTTC. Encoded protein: CASSIVGDTYEQYF.

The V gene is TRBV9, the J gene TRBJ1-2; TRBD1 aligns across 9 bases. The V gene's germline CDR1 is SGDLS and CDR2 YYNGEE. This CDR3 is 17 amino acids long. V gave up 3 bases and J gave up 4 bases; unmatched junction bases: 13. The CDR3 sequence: CASSGPLPGQGGYGYTF. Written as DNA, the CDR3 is TGTGCCAGCAGCGGTCCCCTACCGGGACAGGGTGGCTATGGCTACACCTTC.

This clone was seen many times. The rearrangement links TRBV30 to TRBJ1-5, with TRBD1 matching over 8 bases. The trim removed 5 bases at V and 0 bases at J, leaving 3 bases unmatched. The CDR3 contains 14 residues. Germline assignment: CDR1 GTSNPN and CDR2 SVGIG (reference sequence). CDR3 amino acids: CAWDGQGSNQPQHF. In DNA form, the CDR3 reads TGTGCCTGGGACGGACAGGGTAGCAATCAGCCCCAGCATTTT.

CDR3: CASSRQGRSGNTIYF. CDR3 DNA: TGTGCCAGCAGCCGACAGGGACGCTCTGGAAACACCATATATTTT. The genes are TRBV5-8 and TRBJ1-3; 7 positions agree with TRBD1. In germline, CDR1 is SGHTS, CDR2 YDEGEE. V lost 4 bases to trimming and J lost 0 bases; unmatched junction nucleotides: 4. This CDR3 is built from 15 residues.

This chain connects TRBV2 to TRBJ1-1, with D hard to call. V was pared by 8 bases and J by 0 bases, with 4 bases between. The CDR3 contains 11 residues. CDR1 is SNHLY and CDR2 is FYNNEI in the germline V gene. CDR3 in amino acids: CASWMNTEAFF. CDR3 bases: TGTGCCAGCTGGATGAACACTGAAGCTTTCTTT.

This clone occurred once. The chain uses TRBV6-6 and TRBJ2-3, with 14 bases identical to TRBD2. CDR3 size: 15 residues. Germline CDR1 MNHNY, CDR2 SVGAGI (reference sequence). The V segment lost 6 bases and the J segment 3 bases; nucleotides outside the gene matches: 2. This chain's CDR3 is CASSRLAGGTDTQYF. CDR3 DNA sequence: TGTGCCAGCAGCAGACTAGCGGGGGGGACAGATACGCAGTATTTT.

This chain's CDR3 is CASSLGLPGQETQYF. DNA of the CDR3: TGCGCCAGCAGCTTGGGGTTACCGGGCCAAGAGACCCAGTACTTC. The rearrangement joins TRBV5-1 to TRBJ2-5; D uncertain. CDR1 SGHRS and CDR2 YFSETQ come from the germline V gene. CDR3 length: 15 residues. With 0 bases removed from V and 1 base from J, the gap between germline ends came to 10 bases.

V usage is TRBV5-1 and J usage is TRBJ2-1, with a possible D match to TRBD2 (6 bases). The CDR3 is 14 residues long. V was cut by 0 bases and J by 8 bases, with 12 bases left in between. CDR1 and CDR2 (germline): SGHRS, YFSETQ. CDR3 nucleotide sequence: TGCGCCAGCAGCTTGGCCTTCAGGAGGGATGAGCAGTTCTTC. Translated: CASSLAFRRDEQFF.

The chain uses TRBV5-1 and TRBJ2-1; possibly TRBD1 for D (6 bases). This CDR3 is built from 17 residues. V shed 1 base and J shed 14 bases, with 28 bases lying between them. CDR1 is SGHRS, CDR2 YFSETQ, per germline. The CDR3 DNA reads TGCGCCAGCAGCTTGAAGCCGGGACATGGCTCCGGGATGAGCGAGTTCTTC. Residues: CASSLKPGHGSGMSEFF.

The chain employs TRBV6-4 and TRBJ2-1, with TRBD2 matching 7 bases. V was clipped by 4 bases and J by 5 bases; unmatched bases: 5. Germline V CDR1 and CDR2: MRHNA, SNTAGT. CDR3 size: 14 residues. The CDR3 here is CASSVMGGNNEQFF. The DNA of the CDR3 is TGTGCCAGCAGTGTTATGGGGGGGAACAATGAGCAGTTCTTC.

CDR3 sequence (DNA): TGTGCCAGCAGCTTGTTCGTGGACCACCATGGCTACACCTTC. Translating gives CASSLFVDHHGYTF. The gene calls are TRBV5-6 and TRBJ1-2, with D unclear. Germline V gives CDR1 SGHDT, CDR2 YYEEEE. The germline V and J ends were trimmed by 1 base and 6 bases, with 13 bases remaining between them. The CDR3 consists of 14 residues.

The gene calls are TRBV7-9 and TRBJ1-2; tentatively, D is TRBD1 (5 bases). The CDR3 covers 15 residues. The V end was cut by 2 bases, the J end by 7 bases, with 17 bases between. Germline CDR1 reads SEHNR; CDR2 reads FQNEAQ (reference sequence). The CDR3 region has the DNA TGTGCCAGCAGCTTATTCACAGATCACGGGGGTGGCTACACCTTC. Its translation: CASSLFTDHGGGYTF. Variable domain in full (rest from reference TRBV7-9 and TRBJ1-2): DTGVSQNPRHKITKRGQNVTFRCDPISEHNRLYWYRQTLGQGPEFLTYFQNEAQLEKSRLLSDRFSAERPKGSFSTLEIQRTEQGDSAMYLCASSLFTDHGGGYTFGSGTRLTVV.

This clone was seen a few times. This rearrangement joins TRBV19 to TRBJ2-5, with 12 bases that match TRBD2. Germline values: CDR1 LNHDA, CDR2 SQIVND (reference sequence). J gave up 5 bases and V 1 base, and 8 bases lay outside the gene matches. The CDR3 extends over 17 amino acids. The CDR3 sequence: CASSIGASGGAVETQYF. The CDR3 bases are TGTGCCAGTAGTATAGGGGCTAGCGGGGGGGCCGTCGAGACCCAGTACTTC. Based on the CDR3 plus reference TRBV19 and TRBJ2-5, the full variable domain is DGGITQSPKYLFRKEGQNVTLSCEQNLNHDAMYWYRQDPGQGLRLIYYSQIVNDFQKGDIAEGYSVSREKKESFPLTVTSAQKNPTAFYLCASSIGASGGAVETQYFGPGTRLLVL.

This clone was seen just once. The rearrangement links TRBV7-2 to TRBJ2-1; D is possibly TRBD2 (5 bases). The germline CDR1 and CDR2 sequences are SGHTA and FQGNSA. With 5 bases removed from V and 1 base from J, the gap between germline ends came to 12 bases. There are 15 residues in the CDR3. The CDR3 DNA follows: TGTGCCAGCAGCGCAGGAGCGGCATCCTACAATGAGCAGTTCTTC. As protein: CASSAGAASYNEQFF.

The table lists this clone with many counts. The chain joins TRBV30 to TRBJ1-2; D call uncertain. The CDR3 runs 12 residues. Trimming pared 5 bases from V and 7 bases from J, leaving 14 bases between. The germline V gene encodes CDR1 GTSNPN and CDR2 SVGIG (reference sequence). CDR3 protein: CAWYPEGGGYTF. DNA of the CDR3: TGTGCCTGGTACCCCGAAGGCGGTGGCTACACCTTC.

CDR3 in amino acids: CASSLGTSGQETQYF. The CDR3 nucleotides are TGTGCCAGCAGCTTGGGGACTAGCGGCCAAGAGACCCAGTACTTC. V usage is TRBV7-9 and J usage is TRBJ2-5; 11 bases map to TRBD2. Trimming at V came to 3 bases and at J to 1 base, leaving 1 base not matched to a gene. Germline V gene sequence: CDR1 SEHNR, CDR2 FQNEAQ (reference sequence). CDR3 length equals 15 residues.

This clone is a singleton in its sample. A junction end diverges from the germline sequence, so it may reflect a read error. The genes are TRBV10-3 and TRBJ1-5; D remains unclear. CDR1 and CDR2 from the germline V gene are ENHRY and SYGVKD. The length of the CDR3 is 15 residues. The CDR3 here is CASSEVRVSNQPQHF. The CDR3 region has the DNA TGTGCCAGCAGTGAAGTTCGGGTTAGCAATCAGCCCCAGCATTTT.

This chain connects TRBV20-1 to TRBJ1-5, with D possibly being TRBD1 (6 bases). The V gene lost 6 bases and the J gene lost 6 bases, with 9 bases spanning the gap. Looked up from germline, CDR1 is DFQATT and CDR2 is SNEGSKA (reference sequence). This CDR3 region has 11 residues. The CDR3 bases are TGCAGTGCCACAGGGACTCAGCCCCAGCATTTT. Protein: CSATGTQPQHF.

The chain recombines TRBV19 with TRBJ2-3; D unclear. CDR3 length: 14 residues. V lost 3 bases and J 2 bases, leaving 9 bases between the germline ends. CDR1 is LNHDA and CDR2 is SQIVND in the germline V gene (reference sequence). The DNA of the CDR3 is TGTGCCAGTAGTATCCGGGCCATCACAGATACGCAGTATTTT. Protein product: CASSIRAITDTQYF.

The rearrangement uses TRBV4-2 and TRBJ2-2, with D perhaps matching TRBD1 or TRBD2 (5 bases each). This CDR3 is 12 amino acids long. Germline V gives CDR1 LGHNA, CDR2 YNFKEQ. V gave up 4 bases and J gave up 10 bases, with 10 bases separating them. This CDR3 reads CASSPLGEELFF. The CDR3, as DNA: TGTGCCAGCAGCCCCTTGGGGGAGGAGCTGTTTTTT.

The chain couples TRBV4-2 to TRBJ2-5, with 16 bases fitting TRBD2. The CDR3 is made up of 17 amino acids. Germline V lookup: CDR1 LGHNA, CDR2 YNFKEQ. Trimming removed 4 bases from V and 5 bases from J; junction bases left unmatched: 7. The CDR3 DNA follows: TGTGCCAGCAGCCCCGGGACTAGCGGGAGGGCCGGTGAGACCCAGTACTTC. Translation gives CASSPGTSGRAGETQYF.

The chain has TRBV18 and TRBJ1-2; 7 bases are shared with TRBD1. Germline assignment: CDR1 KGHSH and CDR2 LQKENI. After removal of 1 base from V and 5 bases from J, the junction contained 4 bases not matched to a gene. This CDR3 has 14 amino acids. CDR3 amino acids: CASSPLTGDYGYTF. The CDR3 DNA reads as TGTGCCAGCTCACCACTAACAGGGGATTATGGCTACACCTTC.

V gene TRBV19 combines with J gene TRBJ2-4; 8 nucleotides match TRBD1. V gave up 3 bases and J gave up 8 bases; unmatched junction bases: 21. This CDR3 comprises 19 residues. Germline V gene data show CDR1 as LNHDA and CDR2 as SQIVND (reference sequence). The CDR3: CASSILAGGKGQASDIQYF. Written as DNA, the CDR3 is TGTGCCAGTAGTATTCTGGCAGGGGGCAAGGGTCAGGCATCGGACATTCAGTACTTC. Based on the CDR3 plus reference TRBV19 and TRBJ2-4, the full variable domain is DGGITQSPKYLFRKEGQNVTLSCEQNLNHDAMYWYRQDPGQGLRLIYYSQIVNDFQKGDIAEGYSVSREKKESFPLTVTSAQKNPTAFYLCASSILAGGKGQASDIQYFGAGTRLSVL.